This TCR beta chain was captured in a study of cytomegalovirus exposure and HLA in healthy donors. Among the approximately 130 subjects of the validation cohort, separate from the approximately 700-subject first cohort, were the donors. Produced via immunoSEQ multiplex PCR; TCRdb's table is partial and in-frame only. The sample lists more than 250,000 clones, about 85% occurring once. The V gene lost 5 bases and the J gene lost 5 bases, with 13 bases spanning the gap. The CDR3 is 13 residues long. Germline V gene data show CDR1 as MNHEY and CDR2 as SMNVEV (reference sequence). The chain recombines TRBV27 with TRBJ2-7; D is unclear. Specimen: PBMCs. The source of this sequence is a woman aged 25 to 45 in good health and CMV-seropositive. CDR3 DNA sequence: TGTGCCAGCAGTATGCTAGGAAAGCACGAGCAGTACTTC. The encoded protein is CASSMLGKHEQYF.